The 10 T cell receptor beta chains presented below share a single source sample, sequenced in a study of T cell responses to AZD1222 COVID-19 vaccine. Sequencing was performed with immunoSEQ multiplex PCR; in TCRdb, only in-frame clones are kept and a portion is missing. The repertoire consists of over 100,000 clones, with 80% to 90% occurring once and the leading ten covering around 2.4%. The sample here was peripheral blood, taken on day 0 of AZD1222 vaccination. These receptors were taken from an adult in good health.

The rearrangement uses TRBV11-2 and TRBJ2-7; D gene unclear. V dropped 5 bases and J dropped 8 bases, with 13 bases sitting between them. Germline loops: CDR1 SGHAT, CDR2 FQNNGV. This CDR3 comprises 12 residues. CDR3 residues: CASSLTQAKQYF. The CDR3 DNA follows: TGTGCCAGCAGCCTTACTCAGGCCAAGCAGTACTTC.

The V gene is TRBV3-1 (or the pseudogene TRBV3-2), the J gene TRBJ1-4; D not certain. The length of the CDR3 is 17 residues. CDR1 is LGHDT and CDR2 is YNNKEL in the germline V gene (reference sequence). Trimming took off 0 bases at V and 8 bases at J, with 19 bases between the two ends. This CDR3 reads CASSQDGNNWGGEKLFF. The CDR3 coding sequence is TGTGCCAGCAGCCAAGATGGAAACAATTGGGGAGGAGAAAAACTGTTTTTT.

This rearrangement joins TRBV12-5 to TRBJ1-6; 12 nucleotides match TRBD1. The CDR3 totals 18 residues. The V and J ends lost 6 bases and 6 bases, in that order; junction bases with no gene match: 12. Germline V gene data show CDR1 as LGHNT and CDR2 as FRNRAP. The chain's CDR3 is CASGSLGQGAGGNSPLHF. The CDR3, as DNA: TGTGCTAGTGGCTCGCTGGGACAGGGGGCAGGTGGTAATTCACCCCTCCACTTT.

The chain has TRBV6-5 and TRBJ2-3, with 9 bases matching TRBD2. Germline CDR1 is MNHEY and CDR2 is SVGAGI. The junction had 7 bases not matched to a gene; V was cut back by 7 bases and J by 2 bases. CDR3 length: 15 amino acids. CDR3 amino acids: CASTASGVFTDTQYF. The CDR3 DNA reads as TGTGCCAGCACTGCTAGCGGGGTTTTCACAGATACGCAGTATTTT.

The chain recombines TRBV19 with TRBJ1-1; D is perhaps TRBD1 (5 bases). V was pared by 3 bases and J by 0 bases, with 11 bases between. CDR1 and CDR2 from the germline V gene are LNHDA and SQIVND (reference sequence). The CDR3 is made up of 15 amino acids. The CDR3 DNA sequence: TGTGCCAGTAGTATGGGGCCAGGAATGAACACTGAAGCTTTCTTT. Translation: CASSMGPGMNTEAFF.

The table lists this clone with a count of one. The chain combines TRBV9 with TRBJ2-1; D is possibly TRBD2 (6 bases). Germline V gene sequence: CDR1 SGDLS, CDR2 YYNGEE. V was clipped by 1 base and J by 6 bases, with 11 bases between them. This CDR3 contains 14 residues. This CDR3 reads CASSVTQEGNEQFF. CDR3 nucleotide sequence: TGTGCCAGCAGCGTAACACAGGAGGGCAATGAGCAGTTCTTC.

The chain has TRBV5-1 and TRBJ1-1; D possibly corresponds to TRBD1 (5 bases). The CDR3 totals 15 residues. The V gene's germline CDR1 is SGHRS and CDR2 YFSETQ. V lost 3 bases to trimming and J lost 1 base, with 13 bases between them. CDR3 protein: CASSSGLTRNTEAFF. DNA for the CDR3: TGCGCCAGCAGCTCGGGACTCACCAGGAACACTGAAGCTTTCTTT.

The chain links TRBV7-8 to TRBJ2-7; TRBD2 matches 10 bases. CDR3 size: 15 residues. Trimming took 4 bases from V and 7 from J; bases not matched to a gene: 10. Germline lookup yields CDR1 SGHVS and CDR2 FQNEAQ. The CDR3 sequence is CASSWGRAGGREQYF. The CDR3 region has the DNA TGTGCCAGCAGCTGGGGACGAGCGGGAGGGCGGGAGCAGTACTTC.

This chain uses TRBV27 with TRBJ1-1; the D gene is possibly TRBD1 (6 bases). The germline CDR1 and CDR2 sequences are MNHEY and SMNVEV (reference sequence). The CDR3 runs to 13 residues. The V gene lost 5 bases and the J gene lost 7 bases, with 14 bases spanning the gap. The CDR3 DNA reads as TGTGCCAGCAGTCGTTGGGGGGCCGGTGAAGCTTTCTTT. Residues: CASSRWGAGEAFF.

The chain joins TRBV9 to TRBJ2-3, with D possibly TRBD1 on 5 matching bases. CDR1 and CDR2 (germline): SGDLS, YYNGEE. V was pared by 7 bases and J by 6 bases, with 18 bases between. The CDR3 runs 14 residues. CDR3: CASPRHGGHDTQYF. CDR3 sequence (DNA): TGTGCCAGCCCCCGTCATGGTGGACATGATACGCAGTATTTT.